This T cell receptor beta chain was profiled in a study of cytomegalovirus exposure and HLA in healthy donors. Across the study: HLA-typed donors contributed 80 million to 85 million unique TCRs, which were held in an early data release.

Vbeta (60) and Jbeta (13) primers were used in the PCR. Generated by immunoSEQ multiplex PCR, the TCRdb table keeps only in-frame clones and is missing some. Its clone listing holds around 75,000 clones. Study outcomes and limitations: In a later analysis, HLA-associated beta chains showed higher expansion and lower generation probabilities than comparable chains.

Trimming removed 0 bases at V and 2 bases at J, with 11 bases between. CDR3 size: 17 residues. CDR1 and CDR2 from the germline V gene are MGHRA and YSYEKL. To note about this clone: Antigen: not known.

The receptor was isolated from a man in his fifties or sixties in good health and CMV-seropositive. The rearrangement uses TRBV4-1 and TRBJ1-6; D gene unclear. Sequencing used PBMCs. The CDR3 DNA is TGCGCCAGCAGCCAAGACCTTCGAACGGCCTATAATTCACCCCTCCACTTT. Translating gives CASSQDLRTAYNSPLHF.